One T cell receptor beta chain is described in this entry. Its antigen is unknown. The same CDR3 is also encoded by other DNA sequences in this sample. This sample was taken from a study of CD8+ T cells in alopecia areata. Regarding the study as a whole: As there was one nonresponder, how baseline CD8+ expansion relates to response remains uncertain. Scalp samples also yield sequences from resident alphabeta T cells of normal skin.

Extracted from the samples, RNA was reverse transcribed into cDNA to serve as the sequencing template. Only in-frame clones appear in the TCRdb table, and some are missing; sequencing was by immunoSEQ multiplex PCR. The sample gives roughly 180,000 clones, less than 70% of which show up once; under 14% is in the top ten. Documented treatment: oral pan-JAK inhibitor, 5-10 mg twice daily. Cell sorting on a FACSAria was used to separate CD4+ and CD8+ T cells from the PBMCs. The trim removed 6 bases at V and 6 bases at J, leaving 4 bases unmatched. The CDR3 runs to 11 residues. The germline V gene has CDR1 SQVTM and CDR2 ANQGSEA.

This TCR was sampled from a human donor with alopecia areata. Specimen: CD8+ T cells sorted from blood, collected at week 24, from a patient treated with tofacitinib. The genes are TRBV29-1 and TRBJ1-1; 7 bases fit TRBD1. The CDR3 region is CSVTGFPEAFF. The DNA for the CDR3 is TGCAGCGTGACAGGGTTTCCTGAAGCTTTCTTT.